These 8 T cell receptor beta chains originate from one sample sequenced in a study of T cell responses to AZD1222 COVID-19 vaccine. Libraries were prepared by immunoSEQ multiplex PCR; TCRdb keeps only in-frame clonotypes and omits some of them. The table includes 150,000 to 200,000 clones, approximately 94% detected once. This sample comprised peripheral blood, obtained on day 0 of AZD1222 vaccination. The source of these receptors is an adult in good health.

The V and J genes are TRBV30 and TRBJ2-7, with 8 bases fitting TRBD1. The junction had 3 bases not matched to a gene; V was cut back by 5 bases and J by 3 bases. The CDR3 totals 12 residues. Germline assignment: CDR1 GTSNPN and CDR2 SVGIG (reference sequence). CDR3 DNA sequence: TGTGCCTGGGATACAGGGGGCTACGAGCAGTACTTC. Its translation is CAWDTGGYEQYF.

This clone was seen just once. The CDR3 DNA reads as TGTGCCAGCTCTCTCGGGGGGGCCCGCTATGGCTACACCTTC. This sequence encodes CASSLGGARYGYTF. The rearrangement links TRBV27 to TRBJ1-2; D perhaps matches TRBD1 (6 bases). This CDR3 contains 14 residues. Deletions cut 8 bases from V and 4 bases from J, with 17 bases between. The germline CDR1 and CDR2 sequences are MNHEY and SMNVEV (reference sequence).

This sequence joins TRBV3-1 (or the pseudogene TRBV3-2) and TRBJ2-5; D remains ambiguous. CDR1 is LGHDT, CDR2 YNNKEL, per germline (reference sequence). CDR3 size: 11 residues. V was clipped by 5 bases and J by 7 bases, with 8 bases between them. CDR3 nucleotides: TGTGCCAGCAGCAGACCCGGGACCCAGTACTTC. Protein product: CASSRPGTQYF.

The J gene is TRBJ2-7, the V gene TRBV14, with no clear D. Germline V CDR1 and CDR2: SGHDN, FVKESK. Trimming cost V 3 bases and J 4 bases, with 16 bases left between them. The CDR3 length is 15 residues. The CDR3 loop is CASSQVPSYSYEQYF. DNA of the CDR3: TGTGCCAGCAGCCAGGTCCCCTCGTACTCGTACGAGCAGTACTTC.

The chain has TRBV27 and TRBJ2-7; tentative D call: TRBD1 (6 bases). The CDR3 runs 15 residues. Germline V gene sequence: CDR1 MNHEY, CDR2 SMNVEV (reference sequence). V lost 7 bases, J lost 0 bases, and 16 bases lay in between. The CDR3: CASNSFDRSSYEQYF. The CDR3 bases are TGTGCCAGCAACAGCTTCGACAGGTCCTCCTACGAGCAGTACTTC.

The chain links TRBV7-6 to TRBJ1-5, with D perhaps TRBD1 (5 bases). Trimming shortened V by 5 bases and J by 3 bases, and 8 bases separated the two germline ends. The CDR3 length is 13 residues. Germline values: CDR1 SGHVS, CDR2 FNYEAQ. CDR3 coding DNA: TGTGCCAGCAGCGACAGACCCAATCAGCCCCAGCATTTT. This translates into CASSDRPNQPQHF.

V gene TRBV19 combines with J gene TRBJ1-5, with a tentative D call TRBD1 (5 bases). Trimming cost V 8 bases and J 3 bases, with 11 bases left between them. This CDR3 spans 13 amino acids. The germline V gene has CDR1 LNHDA and CDR2 SQIVND (reference sequence). CDR3 sequence reads: CASAGGFNQPQHF. DNA of the CDR3: TGTGCCAGTGCCGGGGGGTTCAATCAGCCCCAGCATTTT.

V gene TRBV10-3 combines with J gene TRBJ1-1; no firm D call. Trimming took 3 bases from V and 1 from J, leaving 6 bases between them. The V gene's germline CDR1 is ENHRY and CDR2 SYGVKD. This CDR3 is 13 amino acids long. The CDR3 nucleotides are TGTGCCATCAGTGATCGACGGAACACTGAAGCTTTCTTT. Its protein is CAISDRRNTEAFF.